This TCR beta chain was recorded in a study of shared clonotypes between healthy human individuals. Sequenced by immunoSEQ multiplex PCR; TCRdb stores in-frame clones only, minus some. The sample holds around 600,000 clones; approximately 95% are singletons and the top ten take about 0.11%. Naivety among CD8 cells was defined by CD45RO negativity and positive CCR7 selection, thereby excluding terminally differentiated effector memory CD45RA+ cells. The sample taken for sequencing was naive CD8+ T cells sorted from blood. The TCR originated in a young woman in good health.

This CDR3 is CASSPFVDGNEQFF. CDR3 in DNA: TGTGCCAGCAGCCCCTTCGTAGACGGCAATGAGCAGTTCTTC. The genes are TRBV7-9 and TRBJ2-1; D remains unclear. This CDR3 contains 14 residues. V lost 5 bases and J lost 6, with 14 bases in between. The germline CDR1 and CDR2 sequences are SEHNR and FQNEAQ (reference sequence).